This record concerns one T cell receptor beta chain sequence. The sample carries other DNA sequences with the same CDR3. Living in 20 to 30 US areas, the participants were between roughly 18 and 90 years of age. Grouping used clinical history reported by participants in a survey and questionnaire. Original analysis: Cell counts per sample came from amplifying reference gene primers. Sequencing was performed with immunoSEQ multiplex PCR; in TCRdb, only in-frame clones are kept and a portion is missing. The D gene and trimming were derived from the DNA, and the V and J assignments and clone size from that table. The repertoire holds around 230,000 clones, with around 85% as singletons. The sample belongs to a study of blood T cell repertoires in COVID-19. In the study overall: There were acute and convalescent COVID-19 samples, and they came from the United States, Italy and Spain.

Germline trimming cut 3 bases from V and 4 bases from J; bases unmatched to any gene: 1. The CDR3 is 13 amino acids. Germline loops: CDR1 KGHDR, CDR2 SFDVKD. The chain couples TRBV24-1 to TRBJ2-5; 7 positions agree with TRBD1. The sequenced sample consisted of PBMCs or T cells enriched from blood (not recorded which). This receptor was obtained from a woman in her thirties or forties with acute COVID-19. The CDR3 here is CATSDPGGETQYF. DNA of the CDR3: TGTGCCACCAGTGATCCAGGGGGAGAGACCCAGTACTTC.